Listed below are T cell receptor beta chains from one sample, sequenced in a study of response to subunit inactivated influenza vaccine. TCRdb recomputed calls from the RT-PCR reads with MiXCR, one row per CDR3 protein. Here the sample spans 450,000 to 600,000 distinct CDR3 sequences, less than 8% being singletons. The material sequenced was PBMCs from blood, taken approximately 25 months after vaccination. These receptors all stem from a man in his fifties or sixties who received an inactivated influenza vaccine. Each CDR3 is given with its conserved first and last residue. D genes are given only for firm matches. Size values are once, few and many counts, or a class for expanded clones, and some rows have none.

CDR3 length,V gene,J gene,clone size,D gene,CDR3 DNA,CDR3 protein
15,TRBV12-3/TRBV12-4,TRBJ1-1,many,.,TGTGCCAGCAGCTTACCGGGGGTAATGAACACTGAAGCTTTCTTT,CASSLPGVMNTEAFF
15,TRBV28,TRBJ2-7,.,.,TGTGCCAGCACCCATGACAGGAACAAGTACTACGAGCAGTACTTC,CASTHDRNKYYEQYF
15,TRBV9,TRBJ2-2,.,.,TGTGCCAGCAGCGTAGGAAAGGCGGACACCGGGGAGCTGTTTTTT,CASSVGKADTGELFF
17,TRBV11-2,TRBJ2-1,few,TRBD1,TGTGCCAGCAGCCCCGGACAGGGCCGGCGGAACTACAATGAGCAGTTCTTC,CASSPGQGRRNYNEQFF
15,TRBV7-8,TRBJ2-2,few,TRBD2,TGTGCCAGCAGCACGGGGGGGCGGGACACCGGGGAGCTGTTTTTT,CASSTGGRDTGELFF
15,TRBV20-1,TRBJ1-5,many,TRBD1,TGCAGTGCTAGATTCCGGGACAGGGGCAATCAGCCCCAGCATTTT,CSARFRDRGNQPQHF
13,TRBV4-1,TRBJ2-7,.,.,TGCGCCAGCAGCCAAGAGAGGCTAATCGAGCAGTACTTC,CASSQERLIEQYF
16,TRBV24-1,TRBJ2-2,few,.,TGTGCCACCAGTGGGTCCTTCGGACAAAACACCGGGGAGCTGTTTTTT,CATSGSFGQNTGELFF
13,TRBV7-3,TRBJ2-5,few,.,TGTGCCAGCAGCTTACAGGTTAAAGAGACCCAGTACTTC,CASSLQVKETQYF
15,TRBV20-1,TRBJ1-5,many,TRBD1,TGCAGTGCTAGAGGAGCAGGGGGGAGCAATCAGCCCCAGCATTTT,CSARGAGGSNQPQHF
15,TRBV5-1,TRBJ2-3,few,TRBD2,TGCGCCAGCAGCTTAACTAGCGGGAAAGCAGATACGCAGTATTTT,CASSLTSGKADTQYF
16,TRBV6-1,TRBJ2-1,.,TRBD1,TGTGCCAGCAGTCTGTCGGACAGGGGGCCCTACAATGAGCAGTTCTTC,CASSLSDRGPYNEQFF
14,TRBV29-1,TRBJ2-7,few,.,TGCAGCGTTGGGGGGCGAAGCGGGACCGTCGAGCAGTACTTC,CSVGGRSGTVEQYF
18,TRBV25-1,TRBJ1-4,many,.,TGTGCCAGCAGTGAAGGCGGGAGGGTTGGGGCAACTAATGAAAAACTGTTTTTT,CASSEGGRVGATNEKLFF
22,TRBV27,TRBJ2-3,.,TRBD2,TGTGCCAGCAGTTTATCGCGGCCAGGGGGATGGCGGGAGGGTAGAAGCACAGATACGCAGTATTTT,CASSLSRPGGWREGRSTDTQYF
14,TRBV18,TRBJ1-1,many,TRBD1,TGTGCCAGCTCAGACAGGGGGCTCGACACTGAAGCTTTCTTT,CASSDRGLDTEAFF
17,TRBV7-2,TRBJ2-3,few,TRBD2,TGTGCCAGCAGCTTAGCAACCGGGACTAGGCTCACAGATACGCAGTATTTT,CASSLATGTRLTDTQYF
12,TRBV20-1,TRBJ2-5,.,.,TGCAGTGCACAGGGGGGGCAAGAGACCCAGTACTTC,CSAQGGQETQYF
13,TRBV12-3/TRBV12-4,TRBJ1-2,.,.,TGTGCCAGCAAGAGAGGGGGTAACTATGGCTACACCTTC,CASKRGGNYGYTF
17,TRBV19,TRBJ2-1,many,TRBD2,TGTGCCAGTAGTATAGATCTGGCTAGCGGGAGTTACAATGAGCAGTTCTTC,CASSIDLASGSYNEQFF
14,TRBV9,TRBJ2-2,few,TRBD1,TGTGCCAGTGGAGACAGGGAGAACACCGGGGAGCTGTTTTTT,CASGDRENTGELFF
13,TRBV15,TRBJ2-5,few,.,TGTGCCACCAGCAACACAGTAGGGGAGACCCAGTACTTC,CATSNTVGETQYF
15,TRBV5-1,TRBJ2-1,many,TRBD2,TGCGCCAGCAGTCTTTCGGGGGGGCCAAGGAATGAGCAGTTCTTC,CASSLSGGPRNEQFF
20,TRBV24-1,TRBJ2-3,.,TRBD1,TGTGCCACCAGTGATTTGCCCCGCTCAAACAGGGGAAGGTTGGGAAATACGCAGTATTTT,CATSDLPRSNRGRLGNTQYF
17,TRBV6-5,TRBJ1-5,few,.,TGTGCCAGCAGTTACTCGATTCCAGAAGTTATTAATCAGCCCCAGCATTTT,CASSYSIPEVINQPQHF
13,TRBV4-3,TRBJ2-5,many,.,TGCGCCAGCAGCCAGAACAGCGGAGAGACCCAGTACTTC,CASSQNSGETQYF
13,TRBV23-1,TRBJ2-7,.,TRBD1,TGCGCCAGCAGGCAATCATCGGACAGGGGGAAGTACTTC,CASRQSSDRGKYF
18,TRBV4-2,TRBJ2-5,few,TRBD2,TGTGCCAGCAGCCAAGTGACTAGCGGGGGGGCCGTAAGAGAGACCCAGTACTTC,CASSQVTSGGAVRETQYF
12,TRBV4-3,TRBJ2-4,many,.,TGCGCCAGCAGCCTATGGCGGGGCATTCAGTACTTC,CASSLWRGIQYF